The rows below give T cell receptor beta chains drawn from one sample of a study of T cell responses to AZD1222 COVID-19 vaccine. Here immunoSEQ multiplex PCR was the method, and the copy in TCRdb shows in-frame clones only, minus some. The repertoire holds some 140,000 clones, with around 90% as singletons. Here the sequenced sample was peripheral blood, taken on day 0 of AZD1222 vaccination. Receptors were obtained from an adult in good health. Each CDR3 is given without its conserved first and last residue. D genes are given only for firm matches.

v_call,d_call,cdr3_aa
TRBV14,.,ASSRRGVSNTGELF
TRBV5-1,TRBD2,ASSPRLAGEPLAKNIQY
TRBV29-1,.,SVEDRTLSF
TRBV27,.,ASSLGSKRAEAF
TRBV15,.,ATSLRGGSSRKTQY
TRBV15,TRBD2,ATSEWTSGSLWENEQF
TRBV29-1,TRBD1,SVYGTGGDYGYT
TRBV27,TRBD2,ASSGGGYEQY
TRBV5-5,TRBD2,ASSLGAGWADTQY
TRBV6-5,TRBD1,ASSYGQGEAF
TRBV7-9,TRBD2,ASSFTSGRLYEQF
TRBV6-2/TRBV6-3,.,ASSSQDPGEKLF
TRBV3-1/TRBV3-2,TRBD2,ASSQVGGRAGDNEQF
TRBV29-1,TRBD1,SVSPTGTYEKLF
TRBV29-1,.,SATQGYGYT
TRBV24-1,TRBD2,ATSDSVSGNNNEQF
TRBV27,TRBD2,ASSLLTRLGLAGTQETQY
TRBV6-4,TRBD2,ASRLSGSEAKNIQY
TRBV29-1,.,SVFTTVEQY
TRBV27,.,ASSPLRENSPLH
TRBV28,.,STGLMNTEAF
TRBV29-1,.,SVARGWGEKLF
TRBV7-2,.,ASSLEWAGGYQETQY
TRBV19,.,ASSLQGLSYEQY
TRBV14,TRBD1,ASSQATGTGGSPLH